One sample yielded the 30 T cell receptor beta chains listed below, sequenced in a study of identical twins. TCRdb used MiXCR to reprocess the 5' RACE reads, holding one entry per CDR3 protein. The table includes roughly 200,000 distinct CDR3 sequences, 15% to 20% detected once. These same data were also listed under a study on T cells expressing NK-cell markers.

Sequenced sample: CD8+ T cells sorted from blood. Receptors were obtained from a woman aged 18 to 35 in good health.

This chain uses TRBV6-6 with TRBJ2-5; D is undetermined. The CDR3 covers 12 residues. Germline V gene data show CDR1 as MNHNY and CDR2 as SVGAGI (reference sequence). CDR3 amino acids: CAVAETQETQYF. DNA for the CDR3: TGTGCAGTAGCAGAAACCCAAGAGACCCAGTACTTC.

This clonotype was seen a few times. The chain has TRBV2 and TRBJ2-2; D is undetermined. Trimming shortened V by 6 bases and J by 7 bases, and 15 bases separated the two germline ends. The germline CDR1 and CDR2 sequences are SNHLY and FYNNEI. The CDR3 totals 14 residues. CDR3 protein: CASSEVAGDGELFF. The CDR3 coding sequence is TGTGCCAGCAGCGAGGTAGCTGGGGACGGGGAGCTGTTTTTT. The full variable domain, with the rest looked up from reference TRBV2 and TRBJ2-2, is EPEVTQTPSHQVTQMGQEVILRCVPISNHLYFYWYRQILGQKVEFLVSFYNNEISEKSEIFDDQFSVERPDGSNFTLKIRSTKLEDSAMYFCASSEVAGDGELFFGEGSRLTVL.

The CDR3, as DNA: TGTGCCAGCAGTTTAGCCGGGACAGAGTATGGCTACACCTTC. This gives the protein CASSLAGTEYGYTF. The chain employs TRBV12-3 or TRBV12-4 and TRBJ1-2; TRBD1 agrees at 7 bases. Trimming at V came to 0 bases and at J to 5 bases, leaving 3 bases not matched to a gene. This CDR3 comprises 14 residues.

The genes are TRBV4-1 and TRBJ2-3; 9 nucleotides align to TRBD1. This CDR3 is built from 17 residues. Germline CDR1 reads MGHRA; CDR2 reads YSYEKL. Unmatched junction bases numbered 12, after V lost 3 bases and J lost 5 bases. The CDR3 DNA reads TGCGCCAGCAGCCATCTACCGGGACAGGGATTTATAGATACGCAGTATTTT. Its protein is CASSHLPGQGFIDTQYF.

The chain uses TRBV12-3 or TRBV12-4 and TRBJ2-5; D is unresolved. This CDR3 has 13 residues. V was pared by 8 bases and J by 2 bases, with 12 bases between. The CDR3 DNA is TGTGCCAGCGCTAGTATCAAGCAAGAGACCCAGTACTTC. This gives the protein CASASIKQETQYF.

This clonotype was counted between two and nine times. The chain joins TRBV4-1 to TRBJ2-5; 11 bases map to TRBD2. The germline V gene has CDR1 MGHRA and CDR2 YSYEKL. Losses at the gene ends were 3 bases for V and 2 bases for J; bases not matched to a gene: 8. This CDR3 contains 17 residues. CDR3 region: CASSQEDSGRGQETQYF. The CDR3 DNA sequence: TGCGCCAGCAGCCAGGAGGATAGCGGGAGGGGTCAAGAGACCCAGTACTTC.

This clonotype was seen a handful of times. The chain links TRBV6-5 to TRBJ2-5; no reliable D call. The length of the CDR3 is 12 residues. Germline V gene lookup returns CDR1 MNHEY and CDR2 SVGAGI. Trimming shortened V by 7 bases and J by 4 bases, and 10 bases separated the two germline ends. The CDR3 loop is CASNSPLETQYF. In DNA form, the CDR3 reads TGTGCCAGCAATAGTCCCTTAGAGACCCAGTACTTC.

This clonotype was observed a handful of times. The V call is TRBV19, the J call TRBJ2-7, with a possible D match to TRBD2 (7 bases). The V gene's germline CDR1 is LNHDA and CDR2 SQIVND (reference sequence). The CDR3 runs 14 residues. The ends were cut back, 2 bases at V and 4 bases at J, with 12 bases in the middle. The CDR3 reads CASSITGGKYEQYF. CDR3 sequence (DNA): TGTGCCAGTAGTATAACGGGGGGCAAGTACGAGCAGTACTTC. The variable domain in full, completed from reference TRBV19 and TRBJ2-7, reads DGGITQSPKYLFRKEGQNVTLSCEQNLNHDAMYWYRQDPGQGLRLIYYSQIVNDFQKGDIAEGYSVSREKKESFPLTVTSAQKNPTAFYLCASSITGGKYEQYFGPGTRLTVT.

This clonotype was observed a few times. This chain's CDR3 is CASSSVGGGRYNEQFF. The DNA for the CDR3 is TGTGCCAGCAGCTCCGTAGGGGGAGGCCGCTACAATGAGCAGTTCTTC. The chain joins TRBV7-9 to TRBJ2-1; D could derive from TRBD1 or TRBD2 (6 bases each). Germline values: CDR1 SEHNR, CDR2 FQNEAQ (reference sequence). The CDR3 is 16 residues long. V lost 4 bases and J 3 bases, leaving 16 bases between the germline ends.

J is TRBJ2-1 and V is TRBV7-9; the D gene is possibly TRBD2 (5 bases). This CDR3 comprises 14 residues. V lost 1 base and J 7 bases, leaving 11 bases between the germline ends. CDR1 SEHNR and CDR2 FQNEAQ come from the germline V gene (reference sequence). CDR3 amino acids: CASSLVGPGNEQFF. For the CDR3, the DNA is TGTGCCAGCAGCTTAGTAGGGCCGGGAAATGAGCAGTTCTTC.

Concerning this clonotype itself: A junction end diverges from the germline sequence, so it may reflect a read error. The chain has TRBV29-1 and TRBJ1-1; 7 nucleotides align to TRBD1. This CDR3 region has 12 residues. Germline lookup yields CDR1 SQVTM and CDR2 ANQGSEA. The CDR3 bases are TGCAGCGTTCACGACAGGGAGGGTGAAGTTTTCTTT. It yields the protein CSVHDREGEVFF.

CDR3 nucleotides: TGCAGTGCTAGAGATGCCCCAGGATCGTACCAAGAGACCCAGTACTTC. This codes for CSARDAPGSYQETQYF. The chain carries TRBV20-1 and TRBJ2-5; no reliable D call. This CDR3 has 16 residues. V was cut by 0 bases and J by 0 bases, with 14 bases left in between. Germline CDR1 reads DFQATT; CDR2 reads SNEGSKA (reference sequence).

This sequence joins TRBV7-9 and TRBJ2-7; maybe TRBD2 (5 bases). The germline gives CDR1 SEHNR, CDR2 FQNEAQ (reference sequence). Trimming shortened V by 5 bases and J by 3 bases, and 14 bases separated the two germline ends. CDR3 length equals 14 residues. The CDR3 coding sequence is TGTGCCAGCAGCCCCGACCCCGGGGACTACGAGCAGTACTTC. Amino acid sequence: CASSPDPGDYEQYF.

Written as DNA, the CDR3 is TGCAGCGTTCGATTAACGGGAGAAGGAGAGACCCAGTACTTC. Its translation is CSVRLTGEGETQYF. The chain combines TRBV29-1 with TRBJ2-5, with a weak D call TRBD2 (6 bases). Trimming stripped 5 bases from V and 4 bases from J, with 17 bases between. CDR3 size: 14 residues. Germline V gene data show CDR1 as SQVTM and CDR2 as ANQGSEA.

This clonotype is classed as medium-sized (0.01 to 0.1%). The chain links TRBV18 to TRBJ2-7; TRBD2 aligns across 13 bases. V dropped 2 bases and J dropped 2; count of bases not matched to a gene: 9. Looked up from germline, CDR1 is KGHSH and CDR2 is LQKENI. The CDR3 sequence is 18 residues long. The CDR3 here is CASSPSLRLAGGAYEQYF. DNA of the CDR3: TGTGCCAGCTCACCATCACTAAGACTAGCGGGAGGTGCCTACGAGCAGTACTTC.

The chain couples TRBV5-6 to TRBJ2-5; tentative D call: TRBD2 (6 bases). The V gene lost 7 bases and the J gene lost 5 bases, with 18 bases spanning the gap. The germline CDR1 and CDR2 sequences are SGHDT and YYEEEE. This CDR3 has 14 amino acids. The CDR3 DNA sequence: TGTGCCAGCGGCCTCGGTGGGGGAGGCGAGACCCAGTACTTC. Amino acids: CASGLGGGGETQYF.

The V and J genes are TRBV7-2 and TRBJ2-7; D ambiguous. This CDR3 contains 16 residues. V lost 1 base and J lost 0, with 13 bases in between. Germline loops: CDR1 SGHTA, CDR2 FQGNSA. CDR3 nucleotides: TGTGCCAGCAGCTTAGTCTTAGGCACGGGCTCCTACGAGCAGTACTTC. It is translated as CASSLVLGTGSYEQYF.

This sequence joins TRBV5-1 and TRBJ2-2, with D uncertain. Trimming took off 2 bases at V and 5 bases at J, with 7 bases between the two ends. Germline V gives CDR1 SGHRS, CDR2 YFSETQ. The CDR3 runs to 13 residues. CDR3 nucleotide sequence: TGCGCCAGCAGCTTTATGGGGACCGGGGAGCTGTTTTTT. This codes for CASSFMGTGELFF.

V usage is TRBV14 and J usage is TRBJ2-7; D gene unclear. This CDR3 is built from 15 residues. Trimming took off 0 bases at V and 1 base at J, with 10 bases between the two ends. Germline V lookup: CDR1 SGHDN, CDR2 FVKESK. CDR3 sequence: CASSQDSPSSYEQYF. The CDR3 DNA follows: TGTGCCAGCAGCCAAGACAGCCCCAGTTCCTACGAGCAGTACTTC.

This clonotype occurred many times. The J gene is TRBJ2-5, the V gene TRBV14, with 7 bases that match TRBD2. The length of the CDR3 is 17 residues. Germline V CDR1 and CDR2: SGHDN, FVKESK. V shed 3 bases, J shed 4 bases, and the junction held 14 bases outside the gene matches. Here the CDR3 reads CASSQVLAGDSSETQYF. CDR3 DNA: TGTGCCAGCAGCCAGGTCCTGGCGGGAGATTCCTCAGAGACCCAGTACTTC.

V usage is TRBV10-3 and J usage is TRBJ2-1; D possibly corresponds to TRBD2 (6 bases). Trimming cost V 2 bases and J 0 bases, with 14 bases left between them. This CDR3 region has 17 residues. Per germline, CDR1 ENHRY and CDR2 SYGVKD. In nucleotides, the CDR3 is TGTGCCATCAGTGAGCCGAGGGCGGGGAGCTCCTACAATGAGCAGTTCTTC. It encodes CAISEPRAGSSYNEQFF.

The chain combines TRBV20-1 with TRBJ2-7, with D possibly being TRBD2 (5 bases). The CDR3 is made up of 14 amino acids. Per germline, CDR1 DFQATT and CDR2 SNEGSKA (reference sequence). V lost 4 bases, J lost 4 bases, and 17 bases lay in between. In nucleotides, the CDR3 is TGCAGTGCTACCGGGCCCGACCGCGGGTACGAGCAGTACTTC. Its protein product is CSATGPDRGYEQYF.

The CDR3 loop is CASSVADGIYEQYF. Written as DNA, the CDR3 is TGTGCCAGCAGCGTAGCGGACGGAATCTACGAGCAGTACTTC. The rearrangement joins TRBV9 to TRBJ2-7; D unresolved. CDR1 SGDLS and CDR2 YYNGEE come from the germline V gene. The CDR3 covers 14 residues. Between the trimmed V and J ends, which lost 0 bases and 3 bases, there was a span of 10 bases.

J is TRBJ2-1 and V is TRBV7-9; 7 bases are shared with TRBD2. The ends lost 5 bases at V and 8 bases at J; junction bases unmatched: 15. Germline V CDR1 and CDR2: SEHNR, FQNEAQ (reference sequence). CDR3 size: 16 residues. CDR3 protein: CASSGKGAGVFDEQFF. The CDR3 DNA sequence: TGTGCCAGCAGCGGGAAAGGTGCGGGAGTCTTCGATGAGCAGTTCTTC.

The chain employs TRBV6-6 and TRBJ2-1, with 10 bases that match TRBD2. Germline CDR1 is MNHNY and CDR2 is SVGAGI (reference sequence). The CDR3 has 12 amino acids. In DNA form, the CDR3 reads TGTGCAACTAGCGGGATAGGCAATGAGCAGTTCTTC. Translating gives CATSGIGNEQFF.

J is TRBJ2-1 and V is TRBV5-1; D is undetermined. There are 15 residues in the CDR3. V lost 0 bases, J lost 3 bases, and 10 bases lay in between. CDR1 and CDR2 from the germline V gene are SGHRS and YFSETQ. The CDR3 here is CASSLVPSGYNEQFF. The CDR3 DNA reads TGCGCCAGCAGCTTGGTGCCTAGTGGCTACAATGAGCAGTTCTTC.

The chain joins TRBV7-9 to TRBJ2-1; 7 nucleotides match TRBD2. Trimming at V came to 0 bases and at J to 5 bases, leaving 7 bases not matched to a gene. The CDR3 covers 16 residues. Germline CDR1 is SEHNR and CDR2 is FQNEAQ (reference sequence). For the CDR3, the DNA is TGTGCCAGCAGCTTAGCGCTGCGTCTAGCGGACAATGAGCAGTTCTTC. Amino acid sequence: CASSLALRLADNEQFF.

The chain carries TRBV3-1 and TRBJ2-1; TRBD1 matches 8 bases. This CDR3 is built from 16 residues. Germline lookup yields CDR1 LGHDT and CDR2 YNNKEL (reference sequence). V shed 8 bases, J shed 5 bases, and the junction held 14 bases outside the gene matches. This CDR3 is CASGSTGAKPDNEQFF. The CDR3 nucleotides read TGTGCCAGCGGCTCGACAGGGGCAAAACCGGACAATGAGCAGTTCTTC.

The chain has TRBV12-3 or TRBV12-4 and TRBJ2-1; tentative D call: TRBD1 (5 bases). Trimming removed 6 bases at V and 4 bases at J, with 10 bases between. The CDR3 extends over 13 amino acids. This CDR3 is CASSLTVYNEQFF. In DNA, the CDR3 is TGTGCCAGCAGCTTGACAGTTTACAATGAGCAGTTCTTC.

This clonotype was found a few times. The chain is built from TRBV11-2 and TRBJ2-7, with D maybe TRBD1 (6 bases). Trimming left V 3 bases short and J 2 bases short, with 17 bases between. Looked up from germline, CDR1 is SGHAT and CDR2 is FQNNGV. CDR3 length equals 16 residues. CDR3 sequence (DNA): TGTGCCAGCAGCTTCCGATCCCGGGACATACCCTACGAGCAGTACTTC. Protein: CASSFRSRDIPYEQYF.